Detailed here is one T cell receptor beta chain. This record comes from a study of blood T cell repertoires in COVID-19. Repertoires were generated with immunoSEQ multiplex PCR, while TCRdb's copy carries only in-frame clones and drops some. The data show fewer than 100,000 clones, with approximately 78% seen just once and roughly 27% held by the top ten. This CDR3 spans 15 amino acids. V gave up 4 bases and J gave up 3 bases; unmatched junction bases: 9. The germline CDR1 and CDR2 sequences are LGHNA and YNFKEQ. The sequenced sample consisted of peripheral blood. The TCR originated in a human donor in a cohort sampled during active COVID-19. The V call is TRBV4-2, the J call TRBJ2-7; 7 bases align to TRBD2. CDR3 region: CASSRPGGTNYEQYF. CDR3 in DNA: TGTGCCAGCAGCCGCCCGGGAGGTACAAACTACGAGCAGTACTTC.